This entry features one T cell receptor (beta chain) sequence. The source of the sample is a study of cytomegalovirus exposure and HLA in healthy donors. The CDR3 is made up of 15 amino acids. Trimming took 4 bases from V and 2 from J; bases not matched to a gene: 6. The germline gives CDR1 SNHLY, CDR2 FYNNEI. PCR primers comprised 60 Vbeta and 13 Jbeta primers. The repertoire was sequenced with immunoSEQ multiplex PCR; TCRdb's copy has only in-frame clones and lacks some. The sample shows 200,000 to 250,000 clones, 76% of them seen only once. The chain combines TRBV2 with TRBJ2-7; 9 positions agree with TRBD2. This sequence was found in a man aged 18 to 29 in good health and CMV-seronegative. The sample taken for sequencing was PBMCs. CDR3 nucleotide sequence: TGTGCCAGCAGTGGTTCGGGCGGGAGGGCCTACGAGCAGTACTTC. It translates to CASSGSGGRAYEQYF.